These 16 T cell receptor beta chains share one sample of origin, sequenced in a study of Graves' ophthalmopathy and Graves' hyperthyroidism. From RNA, the CDR3 regions of TCR beta chains were amplified and sequenced. HTBI primers primed a first-round RT-PCR, and a second-round multiplex PCR followed. MiXCR, applied by TCRdb to the multiplex PCR reads, yields one record per CDR3 protein. The table records roughly 300,000 distinct CDR3 sequences, roughly 15% of them present only once. The sequenced sample was peripheral blood. The receptor source for this set is an adult man with Graves' ophthalmopathy.

This clonotype was seen ten or more times. The chain joins TRBV29-1 to TRBJ2-7, with TRBD1 matching over 12 bases. CDR1 and CDR2 from the germline V gene are SQVTM and ANQGSEA. V trimming: 7 bases; J trimming: 5 bases; junction bases outside the gene matches: 6. CDR3 size: 13 residues. CDR3 DNA sequence: TGCAGCGGGGGGGACAGGGGGCGACACGAGCAGTACTTC. It translates to CSGGDRGRHEQYF.

This clonotype was picked up many times. This sequence joins TRBV3-1 and TRBJ2-5; D might be TRBD1 (6 bases). The germline CDR1 and CDR2 sequences are LGHDT and YNNKEL (reference sequence). The CDR3 totals 16 residues. V shed 1 base and J shed 0 bases, with 12 bases lying between them. The CDR3 sequence is CASSQGQVSYQETQYF. In DNA form, the CDR3 reads TGTGCCAGCAGCCAAGGACAGGTTTCGTACCAAGAGACCCAGTACTTC.

This clonotype showed up many times. V and J are TRBV19 and TRBJ1-5; TRBD1 is a possible D gene (5 bases). This CDR3 has 15 residues. The germline V gene has CDR1 LNHDA and CDR2 SQIVND (reference sequence). V lost 8 bases, J lost 0 bases, and 14 bases lay in between. The CDR3: CASGTMGPSNQPQHF. Written as DNA, the CDR3 is TGTGCCAGTGGAACAATGGGACCTAGCAATCAGCCCCAGCATTTT.

The CDR3 nucleotides are TGTGCCAGCAGTGAAACGAACCCAGGGGTCATGAACTATGGCTACACCTTC. It specifies CASSETNPGVMNYGYTF. This rearrangement joins TRBV2 to TRBJ1-2; D might be TRBD1 (6 bases). V was trimmed by 2 bases and J by 2 bases, leaving 18 bases between them. Germline V gene sequence: CDR1 SNHLY, CDR2 FYNNEI. The CDR3 is made up of 17 amino acids.

The chain couples TRBV5-1 to TRBJ2-7; 7 bases match TRBD1. CDR3 length: 14 amino acids. J gave up 6 bases and V 4 bases, and 10 bases lay outside the gene matches. The germline V gene encodes CDR1 SGHRS and CDR2 YFSETQ. DNA of the CDR3: TGCGCCAGCAGCCGACAGGGAAGTTTGCTCGAGCAGTACTTC. Protein sequence: CASSRQGSLLEQYF. Full variable domain (missing parts from reference TRBV5-1 and TRBJ2-7): KAGVTQTPRYLIKTRGQQVTLSCSPISGHRSVSWYQQTPGQGLQFLFEYFSETQRNKGNFPGRFSGRQFSNSRSEMNVSTLELGDSALYLCASSRQGSLLEQYFGPGTRLTVT.

This clonotype was detected many times. This chain connects TRBV20-1 to TRBJ1-5, with D unresolved. The CDR3 loop spans 15 amino acids. The V end lost 1 base, the J end lost 8 bases, and 18 bases lay between the germline ends. CDR1 and CDR2 from the germline V gene are DFQATT and SNEGSKA (reference sequence). CDR3 in amino acids: CSARVPGQPQEPQHF. CDR3 nucleotides: TGCAGTGCTAGAGTGCCCGGCCAGCCCCAGGAGCCCCAGCATTTT.

V is TRBV28 and J is TRBJ1-5; D is possibly TRBD1 (6 bases). The CDR3 loop spans 16 amino acids. V shed 2 bases and J shed 3 bases, with 14 bases lying between them. Per germline, CDR1 MDHEN and CDR2 SYDVKM. Here the CDR3 DNA reads TGTGCCAGCAGTTTAAAGGCAGGGGTGAACAATCAGCCCCAGCATTTT. It is translated as CASSLKAGVNNQPQHF.

This clonotype was recorded at least ten times. An end of the junction does not agree with germline; a read error may underlie this. The rearrangement uses TRBV20-1 and TRBJ1-6, with no clear D. This CDR3 is built from 11 residues. Germline CDR1 DFQATT, CDR2 SNEGSKA (reference sequence). CDR3 region: CSARAGSPLHF. The DNA for the CDR3 is TGCAGCGCTAGAGCAGGTTCACCCCTCCACTTT.

This clonotype was detected ten times or more. The chain employs TRBV20-1 and TRBJ2-7, with TRBD2 as a possible D gene (6 bases). Trimming took off 4 bases at V and 9 bases at J, with 22 bases between the two ends. This CDR3 is built from 14 residues. Germline V CDR1 and CDR2: DFQATT, SNEGSKA (reference sequence). The chain's CDR3 is CSATARGWPIVQYF. CDR3 DNA: TGCAGTGCTACAGCCCGGGGGTGGCCTATCGTGCAGTACTTC.

The genes are TRBV19 and TRBJ2-7, with 11 nucleotides matching TRBD2. The V gene end was trimmed by 3 bases and the J gene end by 3 bases; junction bases not matched to a gene: 4. This CDR3 region has 15 residues. Germline V CDR1 and CDR2: LNHDA, SQIVND (reference sequence). CDR3 in amino acids: CASSIPLAGDYEQYF. The DNA for the CDR3 is TGTGCCAGTAGTATCCCACTAGCGGGAGACTACGAGCAGTACTTC.

This clonotype was seen only once. This chain joins TRBV12-3 or TRBV12-4 and TRBJ2-2, with D tentatively TRBD1 (6 bases). The CDR3 is 15 amino acids. The V end was cut by 3 bases, the J end by 2 bases, with 10 bases between. The CDR3 DNA follows: TGTGCCAGCAGTTTCGGCAGGGGCAACACCGGGGAGCTGTTTTTT. This gives the protein CASSFGRGNTGELFF.

This clonotype has ten or more counts. The chain uses TRBV6-1 and TRBJ1-3, with D possibly matching TRBD1 (5 bases). Germline V lookup: CDR1 MNHNS, CDR2 SASEGT. V was cut by 8 bases and J by 1 base, with 12 bases left in between. CDR3 size: 14 residues. The CDR3 sequence: CASGRGESGNTIYF. CDR3 nucleotides: TGTGCCAGCGGCCGGGGGGAATCTGGAAACACCATATATTTT.

This sequence joins TRBV28 and TRBJ2-7; 11 bases match TRBD2. Germline CDR1 is MDHEN and CDR2 is SYDVKM. The CDR3 has 16 amino acids. The ends lost 5 bases at V and 3 bases at J; junction bases unmatched: 9. CDR3 DNA: TGTGCCAGCAGTACTAGCGGGAGTTCCCCCTACTACGAGCAGTACTTC. This translates into CASSTSGSSPYYEQYF.

This clonotype was detected ten times or more. The chain links TRBV6-5 to TRBJ1-5, with 7 bases fitting TRBD1. Per germline, CDR1 MNHEY and CDR2 SVGAGI. The CDR3 spans 14 residues. V was pared by 4 bases and J by 3 bases, with 3 bases of the junction left unmatched. The CDR3 region is CASSFGTVNQPQHF. The DNA for the CDR3 is TGTGCCAGCAGTTTCGGGACAGTCAATCAGCCCCAGCATTTT.

This clonotype was seen repeatedly, ten times or more. V and J are TRBV28 and TRBJ2-7; 8 bases are shared with TRBD2. In germline, CDR1 is MDHEN, CDR2 SYDVKM. Germline trimming cut 5 bases from V and 7 bases from J; bases unmatched to any gene: 4. This CDR3 is built from 12 residues. CDR3 coding DNA: TGTGCCAGCAGTCGAAGACTAGCGGAGCAGTACTTC. Encoded protein: CASSRRLAEQYF. The full variable domain, its missing parts supplied by reference TRBV28 and TRBJ2-7, is DVKVTQSSRYLVKRTGEKVFLECVQDMDHENMFWYRQDPGLGLRLIYFSYDVKMKEKGDIPEGYSVSREKKERFSLILESASTNQTSMYLCASSRRLAEQYFGPGTRLTVT.

This clonotype was observed at least ten times. V is TRBV28 and J is TRBJ2-2; the D is unclear. The CDR3 is 13 residues long. The germline V and J ends were trimmed by 9 bases and 0 bases, with 8 bases remaining between them. Germline CDR1 reads MDHEN; CDR2 reads SYDVKM. CDR3 residues: CASDQSNTGELFF. The CDR3 nucleotides read TGTGCCAGTGACCAGTCGAACACCGGGGAGCTGTTTTTT.